The next 26 T cell receptor beta chains were all read from a single sample in a study of T cell repertoires in cytomegalovirus infection. TCRdb re-analysed the reads in MiXCR, keeping a single row per CDR3 protein. The sample has about 920,000 distinct CDR3 sequences, roughly 31% seen once. These receptors have no identified antigens. The material sequenced was cultured CD8+ T cells from PBMCs, taken from culture after CMV antigen stimulation. The origin of the receptors is a human donor in good health (CMV status not recorded). Some clones in this sample may be carry-over from other donors' samples.

The table lists this clonotype with a few counts. The chain recombines TRBV12-5 with TRBJ2-5; TRBD1 agrees at 7 bases. The germline CDR1 and CDR2 sequences are LGHNT and FRNRAP. There are 15 residues in the CDR3. V dropped 5 bases and J dropped 5; count of bases not matched to a gene: 11. The CDR3 loop reads CASGQARGGVETQYF. As DNA, the CDR3 is TGTGCTAGTGGTCAAGCCAGAGGGGGCGTGGAGACCCAGTACTTC.

The chain is built from TRBV15 and TRBJ2-5; TRBD2 matches at 8 bases. This CDR3 contains 15 residues. Germline trimming cut 5 bases from V and 4 bases from J; bases unmatched to any gene: 9. From germline, CDR1 is LNHNV and CDR2 YYDKDF (reference sequence). CDR3 DNA: TGTGCCACCAGCGGAGGGGGGCTAGCGGGAGAGACCCAGTACTTC. Protein product: CATSGGGLAGETQYF.

The V and J genes are TRBV5-6 and TRBJ2-3; D unresolved. The CDR3 has 15 amino acids. V gave up 3 bases and J gave up 4 bases, with 15 bases separating them. CDR1 SGHDT and CDR2 YYEEEE come from the germline V gene. The CDR3 sequence: CASSSYQTYPDTQYF. The CDR3 DNA follows: TGTGCCAGCAGCTCGTATCAAACGTACCCAGATACGCAGTATTTT. The whole variable domain, filled in from reference TRBV5-6 and TRBJ2-3, reads DAGVTQSPTHLIKTRGQQVTLRCSPKSGHDTVSWYQQALGQGPQFIFQYYEEEERQRGNFPDRFSGHQFPNYSSELNVNALLLGDSALYLCASSSYQTYPDTQYFGPGTRLTVL.

The chain joins TRBV18 to TRBJ1-4; TRBD1 matches 8 bases. The CDR3 extends over 15 amino acids. CDR1 and CDR2 from the germline V gene are KGHSH and LQKENI. The V and J ends lost 4 bases and 6 bases, in that order; junction bases with no gene match: 7. The CDR3 region has the DNA TGTGCCAGCTCACGCTCGACAGGGGCGGATGAAAAACTGTTTTTT. Protein product: CASSRSTGADEKLFF.

J is TRBJ2-7 and V is TRBV5-6, with 7 bases aligning to TRBD1. The CDR3 has 14 amino acids. V lost 4 bases to trimming and J lost 3 bases; unmatched junction nucleotides: 7. Germline V gives CDR1 SGHDT, CDR2 YYEEEE. CDR3 DNA: TGTGCCAGCAGCCCCCGGGGACAGATCTACGAGCAGTACTTC. Translation: CASSPRGQIYEQYF.

The chain couples TRBV7-6 to TRBJ1-6, with D possibly matching TRBD1 (5 bases). The ends were cut back, 7 bases at V and 6 bases at J, with 13 bases in the middle. This CDR3 is 14 amino acids long. CDR1 and CDR2 (germline): SGHVS, FNYEAQ. CDR3 in amino acids: CASTFGGGNSPLHF. In nucleotides, the CDR3 is TGTGCCAGCACTTTCGGGGGGGGTAATTCACCCCTCCACTTT.

The rearrangement links TRBV6-2 or TRBV6-3 to TRBJ2-1; 10 nucleotides line up with TRBD2. The CDR3 has 16 amino acids. The ends lost 4 bases at V and 5 bases at J; junction bases unmatched: 8. Germline V gives CDR1 MNHEY, CDR2 SVGEGT. CDR3 in amino acids: CASSFELAGYDNEQFF. CDR3 bases: TGTGCCAGCAGTTTTGAACTAGCGGGGTACGACAATGAGCAGTTCTTC.

This clonotype appeared a few times. The chain is built from TRBV6-5 and TRBJ1-2; D is undetermined. V was pared by 2 bases and J by 5 bases, with 12 bases between. This CDR3 contains 14 residues. Germline lookup yields CDR1 MNHEY and CDR2 SVGAGI. The DNA for the CDR3 is TGTGCCAGCAGTTACGGTCAGGAGCTGTATGGCTACACCTTC. Protein product: CASSYGQELYGYTF.

This clonotype has only a few counts. The rearrangement links TRBV4-2 to TRBJ2-2; the D call may be TRBD1 or TRBD2 (5 bases each). The CDR3 contains 16 residues. Between the trimmed V and J ends, which lost 0 bases and 0 bases, there was a span of 8 bases. Looked up from germline, CDR1 is LGHNA and CDR2 is YNFKEQ. The CDR3 protein is CASSQDKGPNTGELFF. CDR3 nucleotides: TGTGCCAGCAGCCAAGATAAGGGACCGAACACCGGGGAGCTGTTTTTT.

This clonotype was picked up many times. The chain is built from TRBV7-2 and TRBJ1-5; D gene ambiguous. The germline V gene encodes CDR1 SGHTA and CDR2 FQGNSA. The germline V and J ends were trimmed by 2 bases and 0 bases, with 5 bases remaining between them. The CDR3 is made up of 14 amino acids. CDR3 region: CASSLYGSNQPQHF. The CDR3, as DNA: TGTGCCAGCAGCTTATATGGTAGCAATCAGCCCCAGCATTTT.

This clonotype was counted ten times or more. The V gene is TRBV7-2, the J gene TRBJ2-1, with 8 nucleotides matching TRBD2. Germline V gives CDR1 SGHTA, CDR2 FQGNSA. V shed 6 bases, J shed 9 bases, and the junction held 16 bases outside the gene matches. The CDR3 is 16 amino acids. In DNA, the CDR3 is TGTGCCAGCAGACTAGGAGCGGGGGCAGAGATAAGTGAGCAGTTCTTC. As protein: CASRLGAGAEISEQFF.

The chain uses TRBV2 and TRBJ1-1; TRBD1 aligns across 10 bases. The junction had 7 bases not matched to a gene; V was cut back by 11 bases and J by 7 bases. Germline V gene sequence: CDR1 SNHLY, CDR2 FYNNEI. The CDR3 is made up of 12 amino acids. CDR3 sequence reads: CAGRTGGGEAFF. The CDR3 DNA reads as TGTGCCGGACGGACAGGGGGAGGTGAAGCTTTCTTT.

The chain recombines TRBV4-3 with TRBJ2-1; perhaps D is TRBD1 or TRBD2 (5 bases each). From germline, CDR1 is LGHNA and CDR2 YSLEER. The CDR3 is 12 residues long. Trimming cost V 7 bases and J 9 bases, with 13 bases left between them. The CDR3 here is CASNQGDGEQFF. The CDR3 coding sequence is TGCGCCAGCAACCAGGGAGATGGTGAGCAGTTCTTC.

This CDR3 is CASSPTPHGSQETQYF. The CDR3, as DNA: TGTGCCAGCAGCCCGACTCCGCACGGCAGCCAAGAGACCCAGTACTTC. The chain links TRBV7-9 to TRBJ2-5; D unclear. Germline assignment: CDR1 SEHNR and CDR2 FQNEAQ (reference sequence). The germline V and J ends were trimmed by 5 bases and 1 base, with 17 bases remaining between them. This CDR3 spans 16 amino acids.

This clonotype has a count of ten or more. The rearrangement uses TRBV7-9 and TRBJ2-1, with D unclear. The V end was cut by 7 bases, the J end by 5 bases, with 15 bases between. This CDR3 has 14 residues. Germline CDR1 SEHNR, CDR2 FQNEAQ (reference sequence). CDR3 sequence: CASKPWQANNEQFF. Here the CDR3 DNA reads TGTGCCAGCAAGCCGTGGCAGGCCAACAATGAGCAGTTCTTC.

This clonotype was detected a few times. This sequence joins TRBV27 and TRBJ1-2; tentatively, D is TRBD1 (6 bases). V was clipped by 4 bases and J by 1 base, with 13 bases between them. Germline V gene data show CDR1 as MNHEY and CDR2 as SMNVEV (reference sequence). The CDR3 spans 15 residues. The CDR3 loop reads CASSSLTGNNYGYTF. The CDR3 DNA is TGTGCCAGCAGTTCCCTAACAGGGAATAACTATGGCTACACCTTC.

This clonotype was recorded many times. The gene calls are TRBV7-8 and TRBJ1-1; a possible D gene is TRBD1 (5 bases). Germline CDR1 reads SGHVS; CDR2 reads FQNEAQ. The CDR3 totals 14 residues. V was pared by 4 bases and J by 0 bases, with 9 bases between. The CDR3: CASSWTTVNTEAFF. CDR3 DNA sequence: TGTGCCAGCAGCTGGACGACAGTGAACACTGAAGCTTTCTTT.

The chain combines TRBV6-1 with TRBJ1-1; no clear D. Germline assignment: CDR1 MNHNS and CDR2 SASEGT. The CDR3 loop spans 12 amino acids. V lost 5 bases to trimming and J lost 6 bases, with 10 bases between them. The CDR3 loop is CASSRHWAEAFF. The CDR3 nucleotides read TGTGCCAGCAGTAGGCATTGGGCTGAAGCTTTCTTT.

This clonotype came up many times. J is TRBJ2-1 and V is TRBV6-5; TRBD1 or TRBD2 may be the D gene (6 bases each). Between the trimmed V and J ends, which lost 2 bases and 0 bases, there was a span of 8 bases. From germline, CDR1 is MNHEY and CDR2 SVGAGI. There are 15 residues in the CDR3. The CDR3 nucleotides are TGTGCCAGCAGTTACAGGGGGGACTCCTACAATGAGCAGTTCTTC. This codes for CASSYRGDSYNEQFF.

This clonotype turned up a few times. The J gene is TRBJ2-7, the V gene TRBV10-3; 12 nucleotides line up with TRBD2. This CDR3 comprises 15 residues. V shed 3 bases and J 3 bases; nucleotides not matched to a gene: 3. Germline values: CDR1 ENHRY, CDR2 SYGVKD. The CDR3 bases are TGTGCCATCAGTGATGGACTAGCGGGGATCTACGAGCAGTACTTC. Translating it yields CAISDGLAGIYEQYF.

In the case of this clonotype: A junction boundary mismatches the germline segment, possibly from a read error. In DNA form, the CDR3 reads TGTGCCAGCAGCCTCGGGGCCTACGGGCAGTACTTC. Its protein is CASSLGAYGQYF. This chain uses TRBV7-1 with TRBJ2-7; D may be TRBD1 or TRBD2 (5 bases each). TRBV7-1 carries the ORF label, with uncertain function. The CDR3 consists of 12 residues.

This sequence joins TRBV2 and TRBJ2-7; no clear D gene. Per the germline V gene, CDR1 is SNHLY and CDR2 is FYNNEI. The CDR3 covers 14 residues. The germline V and J ends were trimmed by 2 bases and 6 bases, with 14 bases remaining between them. CDR3 bases: TGTGCCAGCAGTGAAAAGGGAACTTTGCGCGAGCAGTACTTC. Protein product: CASSEKGTLREQYF.

This sequence joins TRBV27 and TRBJ2-7; D gene ambiguous. There are 15 residues in the CDR3. Trimming removed 4 bases from V and 4 bases from J, with 17 bases in between. Per germline, CDR1 MNHEY and CDR2 SMNVEV (reference sequence). The CDR3 DNA follows: TGTGCCAGCAGTTCCATGGCCGTTAAAGAATACGAGCAGTACTTC. Protein: CASSSMAVKEYEQYF.

This clonotype was recorded a few times. This rearrangement joins TRBV5-4 to TRBJ1-2; possible D gene TRBD1, 5 bases. The CDR3 extends over 17 amino acids. V lost 4 bases to trimming and J lost 1 base, with 20 bases between them. Germline V gene sequence: CDR1 SGHNT, CDR2 YYREEE (reference sequence). CDR3 protein: CASSKTGFGPLNYGYTF. The CDR3 DNA reads TGTGCCAGCAGCAAAACAGGATTTGGGCCACTTAACTATGGCTACACCTTC.

This clonotype has a count of ten or more. The rearrangement joins TRBV6-1 to TRBJ2-5; TRBD1 or TRBD2 may be the D gene (7 bases each). CDR1 MNHNS and CDR2 SASEGT come from the germline V gene. CDR3 size: 17 residues. V lost 4 bases and J 0 bases, leaving 18 bases between the germline ends. The CDR3 loop reads CASSVHWEGAYQETQYF. As DNA, the CDR3 is TGTGCCAGCAGTGTTCACTGGGAGGGGGCGTACCAAGAGACCCAGTACTTC.

The chain recombines TRBV27 with TRBJ2-1; D gene ambiguous. Germline CDR1 MNHEY, CDR2 SMNVEV (reference sequence). The CDR3 extends over 16 amino acids. The V end was cut by 4 bases, the J end by 0 bases, with 13 bases between. The CDR3 region has the DNA TGTGCCAGCAGTTCCCCAACAAGGAGCTCCTACAATGAGCAGTTCTTC. Residues: CASSSPTRSSYNEQFF.